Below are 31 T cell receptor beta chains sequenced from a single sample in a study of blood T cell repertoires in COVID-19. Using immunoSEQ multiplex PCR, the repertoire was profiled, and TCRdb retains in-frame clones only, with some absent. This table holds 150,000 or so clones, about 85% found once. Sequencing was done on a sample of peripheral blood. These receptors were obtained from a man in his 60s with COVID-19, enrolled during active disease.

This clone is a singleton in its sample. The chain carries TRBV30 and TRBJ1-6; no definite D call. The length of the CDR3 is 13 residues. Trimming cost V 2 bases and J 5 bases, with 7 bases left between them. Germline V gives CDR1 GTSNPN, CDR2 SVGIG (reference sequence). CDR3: CAWSPTNNSPLHF. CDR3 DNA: TGTGCCTGGAGTCCCACAAATAATTCACCCCTCCACTTT.

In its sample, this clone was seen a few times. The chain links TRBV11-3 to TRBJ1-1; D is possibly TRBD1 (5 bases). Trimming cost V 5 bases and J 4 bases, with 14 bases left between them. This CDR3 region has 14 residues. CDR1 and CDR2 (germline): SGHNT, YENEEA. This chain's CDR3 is CASSREGEGTEAFF. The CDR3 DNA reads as TGTGCCAGCAGCCGGGAAGGGGAGGGCACTGAAGCTTTCTTT.

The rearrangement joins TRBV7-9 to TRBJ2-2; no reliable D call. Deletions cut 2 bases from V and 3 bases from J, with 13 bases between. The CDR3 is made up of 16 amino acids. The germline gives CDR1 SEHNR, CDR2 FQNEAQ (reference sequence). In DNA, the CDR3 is TGTGCCAGCAGCTTAATCAATACAAAACACACCGGGGAGCTGTTTTTT. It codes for CASSLINTKHTGELFF. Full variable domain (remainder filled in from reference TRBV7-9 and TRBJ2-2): DTGVSQNPRHKITKRGQNVTFRCDPISEHNRLYWYRQTLGQGPEFLTYFQNEAQLEKSRLLSDRFSAERPKGSFSTLEIQRTEQGDSAMYLCASSLINTKHTGELFFGEGSRLTVL.

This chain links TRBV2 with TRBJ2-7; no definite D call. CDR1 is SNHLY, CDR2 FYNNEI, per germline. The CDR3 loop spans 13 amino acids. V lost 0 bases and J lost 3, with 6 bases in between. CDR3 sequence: CASSEAAGYEQYF. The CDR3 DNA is TGTGCCAGCAGTGAAGCTGCAGGCTACGAGCAGTACTTC.

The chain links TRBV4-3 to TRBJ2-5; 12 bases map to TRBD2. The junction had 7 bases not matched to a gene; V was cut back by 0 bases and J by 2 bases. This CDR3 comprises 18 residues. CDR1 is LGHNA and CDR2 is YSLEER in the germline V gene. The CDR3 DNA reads TGCGCCAGCAGCCAAGATCAACTAGCGGGGGGCCGTCAAGAGACCCAGTACTTC. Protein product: CASSQDQLAGGRQETQYF.

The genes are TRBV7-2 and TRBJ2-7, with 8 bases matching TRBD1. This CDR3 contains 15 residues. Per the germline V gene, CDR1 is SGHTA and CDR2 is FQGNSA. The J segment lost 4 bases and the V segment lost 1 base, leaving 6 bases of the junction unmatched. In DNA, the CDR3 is TGTGCCAGCAGCTTAGACTGGCAGGGGGCGTACGAGCAGTACTTC. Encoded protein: CASSLDWQGAYEQYF.

For the CDR3, the DNA is TGCAGCGTTGAAGGGGTCCGGGGGGGCCCTAATGAAAAACTGTTTTTT. The encoded protein is CSVEGVRGGPNEKLFF. J is TRBJ1-4 and V is TRBV29-1; possibly TRBD1 for D (6 bases). CDR3 length: 16 residues. Germline V CDR1 and CDR2: SQVTM, ANQGSEA. Trimming left V 1 base short and J 3 bases short, with 15 bases between.

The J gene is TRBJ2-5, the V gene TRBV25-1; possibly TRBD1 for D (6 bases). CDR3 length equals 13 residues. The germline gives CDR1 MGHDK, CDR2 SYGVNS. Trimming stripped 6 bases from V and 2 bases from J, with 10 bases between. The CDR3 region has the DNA TGTGCCAGCAGCAGGACAGTACAAGAGACCCAGTACTTC. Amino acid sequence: CASSRTVQETQYF.

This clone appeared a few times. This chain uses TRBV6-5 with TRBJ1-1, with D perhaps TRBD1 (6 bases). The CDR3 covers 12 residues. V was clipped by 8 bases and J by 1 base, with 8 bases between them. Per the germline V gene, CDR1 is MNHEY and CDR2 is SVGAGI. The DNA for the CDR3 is TGTGCCAGCGGGACACCGAACACTGAAGCTTTCTTT. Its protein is CASGTPNTEAFF.

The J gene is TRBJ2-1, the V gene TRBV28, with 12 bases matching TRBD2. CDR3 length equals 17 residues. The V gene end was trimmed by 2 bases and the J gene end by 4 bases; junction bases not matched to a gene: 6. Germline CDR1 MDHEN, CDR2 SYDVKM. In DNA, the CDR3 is TGTGCCAGCAGTTTAGTCGTACTAGCGGGAGGTTACAATGAGCAGTTCTTC. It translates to CASSLVVLAGGYNEQFF.

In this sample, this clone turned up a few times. Written as DNA, the CDR3 is TGCGCCAGCAGCTCCCATGGGGACAGATCAGATACGCAGTATTTT. Amino acid sequence: CASSSHGDRSDTQYF. The chain is built from TRBV5-1 and TRBJ2-3; TRBD1 agrees at 7 bases. Germline trimming cut 3 bases from V and 4 bases from J; bases unmatched to any gene: 8. This CDR3 region has 15 residues. Looked up from germline, CDR1 is SGHRS and CDR2 is YFSETQ.

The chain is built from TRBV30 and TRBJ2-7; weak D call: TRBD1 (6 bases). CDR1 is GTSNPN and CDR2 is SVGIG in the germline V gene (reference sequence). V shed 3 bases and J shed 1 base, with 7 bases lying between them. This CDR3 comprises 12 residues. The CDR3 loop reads CAWSRGSYEQYF. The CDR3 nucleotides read TGTGCCTGGAGCAGGGGTTCCTACGAGCAGTACTTC.

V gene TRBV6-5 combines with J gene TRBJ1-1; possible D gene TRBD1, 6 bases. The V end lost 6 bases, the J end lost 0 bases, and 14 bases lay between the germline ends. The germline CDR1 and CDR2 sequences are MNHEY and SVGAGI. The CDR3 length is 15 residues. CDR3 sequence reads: CASSLTDRLNTEAFF. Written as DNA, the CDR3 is TGTGCCAGCAGCCTTACCGACAGGTTGAACACTGAAGCTTTCTTT.

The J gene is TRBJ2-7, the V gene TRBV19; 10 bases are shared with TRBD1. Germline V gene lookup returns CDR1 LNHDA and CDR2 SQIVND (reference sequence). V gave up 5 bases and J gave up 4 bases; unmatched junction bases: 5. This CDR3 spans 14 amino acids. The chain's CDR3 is CASSPGQGTYEQYF. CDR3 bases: TGTGCCAGTAGTCCGGGACAGGGGACTTACGAGCAGTACTTC.

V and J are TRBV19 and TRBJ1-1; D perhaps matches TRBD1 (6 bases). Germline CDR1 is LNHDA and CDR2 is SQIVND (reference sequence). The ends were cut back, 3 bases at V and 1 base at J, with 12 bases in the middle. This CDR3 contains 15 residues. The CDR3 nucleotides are TGTGCCAGTAGTATCCCGCGGACAGAGAACACTGAAGCTTTCTTT. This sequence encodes CASSIPRTENTEAFF.

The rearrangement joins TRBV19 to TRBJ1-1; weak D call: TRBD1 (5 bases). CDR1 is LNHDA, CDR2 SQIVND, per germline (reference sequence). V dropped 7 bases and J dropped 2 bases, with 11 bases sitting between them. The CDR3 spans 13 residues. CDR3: CASTVTANTEAFF. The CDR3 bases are TGTGCCAGTACAGTGACAGCAAACACTGAAGCTTTCTTT.

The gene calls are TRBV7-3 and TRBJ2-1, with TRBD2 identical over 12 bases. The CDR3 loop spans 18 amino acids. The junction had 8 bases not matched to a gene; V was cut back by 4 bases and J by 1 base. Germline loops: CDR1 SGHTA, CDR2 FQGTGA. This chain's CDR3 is CASSSSSGGAWSYNEQFF. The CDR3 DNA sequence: TGTGCCAGCAGCTCTTCTAGCGGGGGGGCCTGGTCCTACAATGAGCAGTTCTTC.

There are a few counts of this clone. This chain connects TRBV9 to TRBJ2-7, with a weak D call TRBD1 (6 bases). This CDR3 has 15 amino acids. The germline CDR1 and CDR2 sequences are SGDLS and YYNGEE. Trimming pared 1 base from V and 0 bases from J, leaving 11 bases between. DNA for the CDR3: TGTGCCAGCAGCGTAATGGGGGCTCCCTCCTACGAGCAGTACTTC. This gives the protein CASSVMGAPSYEQYF.

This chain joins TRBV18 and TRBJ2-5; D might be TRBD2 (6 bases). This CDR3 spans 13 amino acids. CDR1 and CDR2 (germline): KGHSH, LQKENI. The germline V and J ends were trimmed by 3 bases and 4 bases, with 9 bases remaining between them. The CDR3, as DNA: TGTGCCAGCTCACCCGTGGAGGGAGAGACCCAGTACTTC. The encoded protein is CASSPVEGETQYF.

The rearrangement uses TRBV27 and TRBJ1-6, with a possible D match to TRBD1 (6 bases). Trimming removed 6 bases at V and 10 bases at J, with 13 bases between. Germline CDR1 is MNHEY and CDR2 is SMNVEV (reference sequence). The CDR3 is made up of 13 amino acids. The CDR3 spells CASRSQGGSPLHF. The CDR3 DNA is TGTGCCAGCAGATCACAGGGAGGGTCACCCCTCCACTTT.

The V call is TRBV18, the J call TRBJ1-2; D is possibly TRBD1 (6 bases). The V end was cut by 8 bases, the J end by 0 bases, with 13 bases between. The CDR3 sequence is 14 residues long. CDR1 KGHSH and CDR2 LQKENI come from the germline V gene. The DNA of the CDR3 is TGTGCCAGCGAACGGGACAACTCTAACTATGGCTACACCTTC. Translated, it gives CASERDNSNYGYTF.

The CDR3 sequence: CASSFLRNTEAFF. CDR3 coding DNA: TGTGCCAGCAGTTTCCTTAGGAACACTGAAGCTTTCTTT. The V gene is TRBV27, the J gene TRBJ1-1; D remains ambiguous. The V gene lost 3 bases and the J gene lost 1 base, with 6 bases spanning the gap. CDR1 is MNHEY, CDR2 SMNVEV, per germline (reference sequence). The CDR3 has 13 amino acids.

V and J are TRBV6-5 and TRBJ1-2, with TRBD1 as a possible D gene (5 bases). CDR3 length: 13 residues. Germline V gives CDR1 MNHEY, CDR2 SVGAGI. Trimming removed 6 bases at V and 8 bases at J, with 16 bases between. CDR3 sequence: CASRTGGGMGYTF. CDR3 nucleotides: TGTGCCAGCAGAACCGGCGGGGGAATGGGCTACACCTTC.

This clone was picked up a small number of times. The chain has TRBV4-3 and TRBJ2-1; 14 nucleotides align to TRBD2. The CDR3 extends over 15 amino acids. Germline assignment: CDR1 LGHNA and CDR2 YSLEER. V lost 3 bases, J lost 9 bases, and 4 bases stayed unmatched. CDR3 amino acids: CASSQGLAGAGEQFF. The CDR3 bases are TGCGCCAGCAGCCAGGGACTAGCGGGAGCCGGTGAGCAGTTCTTC.

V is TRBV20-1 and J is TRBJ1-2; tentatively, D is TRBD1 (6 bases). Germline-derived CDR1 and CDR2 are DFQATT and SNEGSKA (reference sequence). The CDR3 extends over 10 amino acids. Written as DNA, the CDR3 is TGCATAGGGGGAAACTATGGCTACACCTTC. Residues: CIGGNYGYTF.

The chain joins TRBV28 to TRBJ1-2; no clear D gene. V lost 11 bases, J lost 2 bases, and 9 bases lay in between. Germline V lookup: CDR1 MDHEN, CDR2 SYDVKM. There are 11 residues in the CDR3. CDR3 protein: CALGMNYGYTF. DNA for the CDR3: TGTGCCCTCGGGATGAACTATGGCTACACCTTC.

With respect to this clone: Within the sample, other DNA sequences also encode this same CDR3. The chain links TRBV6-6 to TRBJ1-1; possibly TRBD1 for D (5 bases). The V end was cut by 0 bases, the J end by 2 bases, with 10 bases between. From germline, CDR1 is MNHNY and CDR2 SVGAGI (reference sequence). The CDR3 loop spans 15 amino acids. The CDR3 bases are TGTGCCAGCAGTTACTCTGGTCAGGGAAACACTGAAGCTTTCTTT. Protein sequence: CASSYSGQGNTEAFF.

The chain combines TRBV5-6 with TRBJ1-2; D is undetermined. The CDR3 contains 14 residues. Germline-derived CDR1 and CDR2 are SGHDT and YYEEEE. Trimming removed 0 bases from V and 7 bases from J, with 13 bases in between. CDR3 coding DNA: TGTGCCAGCAGCTTGGTCCCAGTGGGAGGTGGCTACACCTTC. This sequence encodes CASSLVPVGGGYTF.

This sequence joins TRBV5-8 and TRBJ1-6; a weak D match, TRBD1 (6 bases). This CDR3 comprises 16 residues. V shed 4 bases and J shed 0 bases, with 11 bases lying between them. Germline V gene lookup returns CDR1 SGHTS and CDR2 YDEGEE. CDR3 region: CASSRGQSSYNSPLHF. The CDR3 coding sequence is TGTGCCAGCAGCCGAGGACAGAGCTCCTATAATTCACCCCTCCACTTT.

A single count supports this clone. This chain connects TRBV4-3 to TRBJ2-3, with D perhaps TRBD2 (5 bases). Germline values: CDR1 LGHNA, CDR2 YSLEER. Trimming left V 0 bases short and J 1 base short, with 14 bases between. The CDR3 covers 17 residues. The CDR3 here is CASSQDFAGSGTDTQYF. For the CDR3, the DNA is TGCGCCAGCAGCCAAGATTTTGCGGGCAGCGGCACAGATACGCAGTATTTT.

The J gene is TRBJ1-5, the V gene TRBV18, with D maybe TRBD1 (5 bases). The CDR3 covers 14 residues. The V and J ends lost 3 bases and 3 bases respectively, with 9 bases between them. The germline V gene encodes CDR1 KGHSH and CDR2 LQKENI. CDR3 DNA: TGTGCCAGCTCACCCACAGGAAACAATCAGCCCCAGCATTTT. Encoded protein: CASSPTGNNQPQHF.